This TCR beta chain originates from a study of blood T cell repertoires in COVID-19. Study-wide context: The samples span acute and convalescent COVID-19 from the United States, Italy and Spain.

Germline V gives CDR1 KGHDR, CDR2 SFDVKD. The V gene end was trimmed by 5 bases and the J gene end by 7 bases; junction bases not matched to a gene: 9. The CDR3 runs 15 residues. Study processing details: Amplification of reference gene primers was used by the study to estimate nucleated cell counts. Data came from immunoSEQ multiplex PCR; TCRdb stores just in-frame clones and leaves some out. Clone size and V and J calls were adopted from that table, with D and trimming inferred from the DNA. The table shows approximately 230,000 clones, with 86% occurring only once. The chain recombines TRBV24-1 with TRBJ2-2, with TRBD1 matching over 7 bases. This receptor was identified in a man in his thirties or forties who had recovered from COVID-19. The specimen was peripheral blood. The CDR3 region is CATSGADRARGELFF. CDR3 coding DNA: TGTGCCACCAGTGGTGCTGACAGGGCGCGCGGGGAGCTGTTTTTT.